This TCR beta chain came from a study of CD8 T cells in ankylosing spondylitis (TCRdb year 2017). With regard to the full study: The study set out to find disease-linked TCR variants by profiling T cell receptor beta repertoires in ankylosing spondylitis patients and healthy donors. In total, the full study cohort was made up of nearly 110 healthy donors and 25 ankylosing spondylitis patients. Peripheral blood was sampled, and synovial fluid was additionally collected from ankylosing spondylitis patients. The paper as a whole reports these results and caveats: The disease-linked clones showed a CD8+ phenotype and occurred at relatively low frequencies in peripheral blood. Some motif variants had previously been reported in the synovial fluid and blood of reactive arthritis patients, which suggests shared mechanisms of disease initiation. According to the report, matched synovial fluid samples from ankylosing spondylitis patients were significantly enriched for the disease-linked clones. A TCR beta motif made up of seven or eight highly homologous amino acid variants appeared to be characteristic of blood from ankylosing spondylitis patients.

This clonotype has ten or more counts. Its antigen is unknown. Within one base of it there is no much larger clone, and no base qualities were kept. The CDR3 contains 15 residues, cysteine and phenylalanine counted. Of the read, only the CDR3 DNA is kept; its 45 bases are in frame from base 1. Via the germline V gene, CDR1 is SQVTM and CDR2 ANQGSEA. Compared with germline, V lacks 3 bases and J lacks 4 bases; bases without a gene match: 10. The listed sequencing device is Illumina HiSeq 2500. Quantitative 5'-RACE with molecular barcodes was the method used to prepare the TCR beta libraries. Processing in the source paper ran as follows. Disease-linked TCR variants were identified with a new computational method built on a probabilistic model of VDJ rearrangement. TCRdb reanalyzed the raw reads on its own, using fastp at Q25 for trimming and MiXCR for clone calling, and kept in-frame beta chains. Here each entry gathers all rows of one CDR3 protein and keeps the most common genes and DNA. V and J calls and clone size were set by TCRdb, not the authors. Counted in this sample were approximately 220,000 distinct CDR3 sequences; about a quarter of them appeared once. Under 8% of the sample goes to the ten largest clones.

The TCR comes from a male donor with ankylosing spondylitis or in good health (not recorded which). Sequenced sample: blood, either unsorted or a sorted T cell fraction (not recorded which). The rearranged segments are TRBV29-1 and TRBJ2-7, with 9 bases matching TRBD1. The sequenced DNA is TGCAGCGTTGAGTCCGGGACAGGGAGATTATACGAGCAGTACTTC. It translates to CSVESGTGRLYEQYF.